The present T cell receptor (beta chain) was sequenced within a study of cytomegalovirus exposure and HLA in healthy donors. Regarding the study as a whole: V- and J-gene trimming of TCR beta was linked (in a later analysis) to a missense DCLRE1C variant.

As concerns this clone: Its antigen remains unidentified.

Germline CDR1 reads KGHSH; CDR2 reads LQKENI. The CDR3 has 13 residues. V gave up 5 bases and J gave up 4 bases; unmatched junction bases: 2. Amplification used 60 Vbeta primers and 13 Jbeta primers. Method: immunoSEQ multiplex PCR; TCRdb's copy keeps in-frame clones and lacks some. This sample contains about 160,000 clones. Sequencing used PBMCs. V is TRBV18 and J is TRBJ1-5, with TRBD1 matching 7 bases. The TCR sequence derives from a man aged 30-40 years in good health and CMV-seronegative. The CDR3 is CASSETGNQPQHF. CDR3 nucleotides: TGTGCCAGCTCAGAGACAGGGAATCAGCCCCAGCATTTT. The variable domain in full, with the rest retrieved from reference TRBV18 and TRBJ1-5, is NAGVMQNPRHLVRRRGQEARLRCSPMKGHSHVYWYRQLPEEGLKFMVYLQKENIIDESGMPKERFSAEFPKEGPSILRIQQVVRGDSAAYFCASSETGNQPQHFGDGTRLSIL.